These T cell receptor beta chains were read from a single sample in a study of CD8 T cells in ankylosing spondylitis. TCRdb ran MiXCR on the 5' RACE reads and lists one entry per CDR3 protein. This sample has approximately 500,000 distinct CDR3 sequences; 12% occur once, and the top ten carry nearly 7%. The sequencing input was blood, either unsorted or a sorted T cell fraction (not recorded which). All receptors derive from a male donor with ankylosing spondylitis. Each CDR3 is given with its conserved first and last residue. A D gene is named only where the DNA matches it firmly. Where a row states a size, it is once, few, many or the class of an expanded clone; other rows omit it.

clone_size: NA
d_call: NA
j_call: TRBJ1-2
v_call: TRBV7-2
cdr3_aa: CASSPGGLDANYGYTF
cdr3_nt: TGTGCCAGCAGCCCCGGGGGGCTCGATGCTAACTATGGCTACACCTTC

clone_size: NA
d_call: NA
j_call: TRBJ1-1
v_call: TRBV16
cdr3_aa: CASSQSAVIGAFF
cdr3_nt: TGTGCCAGCAGCCAATCTGCAGTCATCGGAGCTTTCTTT

clone_size: many
d_call: TRBD2
j_call: TRBJ2-1
v_call: TRBV20-1
cdr3_aa: CSAMRPTSGTNEQFF
cdr3_nt: TGCAGTGCCATGAGGCCGACTAGCGGGACCAATGAGCAGTTCTTC

clone_size: NA
d_call: TRBD2
j_call: TRBJ2-7
v_call: TRBV28
cdr3_aa: CASSPGTSSFWQYF
cdr3_nt: TGTGCCAGCAGTCCCGGGACTAGCTCTTTCTGGCAGTACTTC

clone_size: few
d_call: TRBD1
j_call: TRBJ1-6
v_call: TRBV6-1
cdr3_aa: CASRVTGGWDNSPLHF
cdr3_nt: TGTGCCAGCAGGGTTACAGGGGGTTGGGATAATTCACCCCTCCACTTT

clone_size: many
d_call: NA
j_call: TRBJ1-2
v_call: TRBV24-1
cdr3_aa: CATSGGGAQYGYTF
cdr3_nt: TGTGCCACCTCGGGAGGGGGGGCGCAATATGGCTACACCTTC

clone_size: NA
d_call: NA
j_call: TRBJ2-1
v_call: TRBV24-1
cdr3_aa: CATKAYRGNEQFF
cdr3_nt: TGTGCCACCAAGGCCTATCGAGGGAATGAGCAGTTCTTC

clone_size: NA
d_call: NA
j_call: TRBJ2-1
v_call: TRBV6-2/TRBV6-3
cdr3_aa: CASNPIREYNEQFF
cdr3_nt: TGTGCCAGCAACCCCATCAGGGAGTACAATGAGCAGTTCTTC

clone_size: NA
d_call: NA
j_call: TRBJ2-3
v_call: TRBV7-2
cdr3_aa: CASSFAGLTDTQYF
cdr3_nt: TGTGCCAGCAGCTTCGCCGGCCTCACAGATACGCAGTATTTT

clone_size: few
d_call: NA
j_call: TRBJ2-5
v_call: TRBV3-1
cdr3_aa: CASLGSVETQYF
cdr3_nt: TGTGCCAGCTTAGGGAGTGTCGAGACCCAGTACTTC

clone_size: NA
d_call: NA
j_call: TRBJ2-1
v_call: TRBV20-1
cdr3_aa: CSAPYTGAGDSEQFF
cdr3_nt: TGCAGTGCGCCCTACACAGGGGCGGGGGATAGTGAGCAGTTCTTC

clone_size: few
d_call: NA
j_call: TRBJ1-6
v_call: TRBV15
cdr3_aa: CATSRVGDSPLHF
cdr3_nt: TGTGCCACCAGCAGAGTCGGGGATTCACCCCTCCACTTT

clone_size: NA
d_call: NA
j_call: TRBJ2-5
v_call: TRBV20-1
cdr3_aa: CSARLASQETQYF
cdr3_nt: TGCAGTGCTAGATTAGCGTCACAAGAGACCCAGTACTTC

clone_size: NA
d_call: NA
j_call: TRBJ1-2
v_call: TRBV20-1
cdr3_aa: CSAGMPGAYGYTF
cdr3_nt: TGCAGTGCGGGCATGCCGGGGGCCTATGGCTACACCTTC

clone_size: few
d_call: NA
j_call: TRBJ2-1
v_call: TRBV6-5
cdr3_aa: CASSYERAPYNEQFF
cdr3_nt: TGTGCCAGCAGTTACGAGCGGGCTCCTTACAATGAGCAGTTCTTC

clone_size: NA
d_call: NA
j_call: TRBJ2-3
v_call: TRBV5-1
cdr3_aa: CASRRDGPSTDTQYF
cdr3_nt: TGCGCCAGCAGGAGGGACGGTCCTAGCACAGATACGCAGTATTTT